This passage covers 3 T cell receptor beta chains from one sample sequenced in a study of vaccination effects on CD4 cells after COVID-19. What these receptors recognize is not known. Following culture for ten to eleven days, CD4+ T cells were isolated. It was two doses of either the BNT162b2 or mRNA-1273 vaccine that participants received. Repertoires were generated with immunoSEQ multiplex PCR, while TCRdb's copy carries only in-frame clones and drops some. Counted here are just under 75,000 clones, roughly 73% occurring once; the ten biggest clones make up roughly 2.3%. The material sequenced was CD4+ T cells from PBMCs cultured without peptide, taken after COVID-19 vaccination. These receptors all stem from a human donor who received a COVID-19 vaccine.

The rearrangement joins TRBV6-5 to TRBJ1-1; D might be TRBD1 (6 bases). The CDR3 consists of 15 residues. Trimming took off 6 bases at V and 0 bases at J, with 14 bases between the two ends. Germline assignment: CDR1 MNHEY and CDR2 SVGAGI. DNA for the CDR3: TGTGCCAGCAGCCCACAGGGCAGCATGAACACTGAAGCTTTCTTT. Amino acids: CASSPQGSMNTEAFF.

The chain carries TRBV6-5 and TRBJ1-3; unclear D gene. Trimming took 8 bases from V and 4 from J, leaving 15 bases between them. The germline gives CDR1 MNHEY, CDR2 SVGAGI. CDR3 length: 14 amino acids. The CDR3 here is CASGAGQDGNTIYF. DNA of the CDR3: TGTGCCAGCGGAGCCGGGCAGGACGGAAACACCATATATTTT.

The chain recombines TRBV5-1 with TRBJ2-5; D unresolved. V gave up 1 base and J gave up 5 bases, with 9 bases separating them. CDR1 and CDR2 (germline): SGHRS, YFSETQ. The CDR3 spans 13 residues. The chain's CDR3 is CASSLTVVETQYF. The CDR3 DNA is TGCGCCAGCAGCTTGACAGTCGTGGAGACCCAGTACTTC.